This T cell receptor (beta chain) is from a study of monozygotic twins with inflammatory bowel disease. Findings and caveats of the study: Resolution of different T cell subtypes was not achieved. Variability may have been added to patient repertoires by differing immunosuppressive treatments.

Turning to this clonotype: Its cognate antigen is unknown.

The CDR3 totals 15 residues. Germline-derived CDR1 and CDR2 are SGHRS and YFSETQ. TCRdb reworked the 5' RACE reads into one entry per CDR3 protein, no DNA. The sample totals 330,000 or so distinct CDR3 sequences. With no T cell sorting beforehand, total RNA was isolated from whole blood. The TCR sequence derives from a human donor with ulcerative colitis or Crohn's disease, or a healthy co-twin of an affected twin (not recorded which). The chain carries TRBV5-1 and TRBJ1-1; TCRdb's D call of TRBD1 is untestable without DNA. The sample comprised blood. CDR3 amino acids: CASSSTGPENTEAFF. Drawing the rest from reference TRBV5-1 and TRBJ1-1, the complete variable domain is KAGVTQTPRYLIKTRGQQVTLSCSPISGHRSVSWYQQTPGQGLQFLFEYFSETQRNKGNFPGRFSGRQFSNSRSEMNVSTLELGDSALYLCASSSTGPENTEAFFGQGTRLTVV.